A single TCR beta chain is shown here with its context. Its antigen remains unknown. The TCR beta cDNA came from 5'RACE template switching with UMIs. TCRdb reprocessed the 5' RACE reads; each CDR3 protein has one entry and no DNA is given. This table lists about 460,000 distinct CDR3 sequences. The data derive from a study of T cells expressing NK-cell markers. Study as a whole: Sorted CD3+CD56-NKG2C+, CD3+CD56+NKG2C- and CD3+CD56+NKG2C+ T cells were the source of the TCR beta repertoires. Broader study findings: Topping the CD3+CD56-NKG2C+ fraction as well were these clonotypes, in a few donors.

The CDR3 has 18 residues. CDR1 SGDLS and CDR2 YYNGEE come from the germline V gene. The chain has TRBV9 and TRBJ2-3; the D call of TRBD2 rests on TCRdb alone, since no DNA is present to check it. Sample: blood T cells: a sorted CD56 or NKG2C T cell subset, CD4+ or CD8+ T cells, or bulk PBMC T cells (not recorded which). This clonotype was sampled from a woman between 45 and 65 years old in good health. This CDR3 reads CASSATSGLSTSTDTQYF.